This T cell receptor (beta chain) was documented in a study of blood T cell repertoires in COVID-19. Turning to the study itself: Specimens from acute and convalescent COVID-19 originated in the United States, Italy and Spain. In each case, the material was cDNA or gDNA derived from T cells, B-cell-depleted T cells, or PBMCs.

Authors' analysis steps: Estimated nucleated cell counts came from reference gene primer amplification. The data were produced by immunoSEQ multiplex PCR, yet TCRdb's version contains in-frame clones alone and is incomplete. That table furnishes V, J and clone size, whereas the DNA furnished D and trimming. Here the sample spans 120,000 to 150,000 clones, 70% to 90% being singletons. This clonotype originated in a woman aged 60-70 years with acute or convalescent COVID-19. Sequenced sample: peripheral blood.

The CDR3 here is CASSVEDRNTEAFF. The CDR3, as DNA: TGTGCCAGCAGCGTAGAGGACAGGAACACTGAAGCTTTCTTT. J is TRBJ1-1 and V is TRBV9; D perhaps matches TRBD1 (6 bases). The V and J ends lost 0 bases and 1 base respectively, with 7 bases between them. Germline assignment: CDR1 SGDLS and CDR2 YYNGEE. The CDR3 totals 14 residues.